This TCR beta chain came from a study of OX40 agonist ivuxolimab in advanced cancers. The table came from immunoSEQ multiplex PCR; TCRdb's copy has only in-frame clones and leaves some out. This sample has around 30,000 clones, with around nine tenths found just once. Germline V CDR1 and CDR2: LNHDA, SQIVND (reference sequence). There are 14 residues in the CDR3. The V end lost 6 bases, the J end lost 2 bases, and 13 bases lay between the germline ends. Blood samples were obtained at baseline, cycle 4 day 1, and cycle 7 day 1. The sequenced sample was CD4+ or CD8+ T cells sorted from blood, obtained in a trial of the OX40 agonist ivuxolimab. V usage is TRBV19 and J usage is TRBJ1-1; perhaps TRBD1 as D (6 bases). This sequence was found in an adult with an advanced solid tumor such as melanoma, head and neck, liver or kidney cancer. The DNA of the CDR3 is TGTGCCAGTAGGAACAGGGATCACAACACTGAAGCTTTCTTT. Amino acids: CASRNRDHNTEAFF.